This T cell receptor (beta chain) originates from a study of CXCR3-negative and CXCR3-positive naive CD8 T cells. Study information: Cumulative TRB read yield was around 150 million, averaging about 1.5 +/- 0.3 million per library. Findings and limits, study-wide: Comparably high diversity was seen in both naive subsets, and much lower diversity in memory CD8+ cells. Naive CXCR3-positive and CXCR3-negative cells shared similar TRBV-TRBJ usage, unlike memory cells. Researchers report that CXCR3-positive naive cells carry more hydrophobic TRB CDR3s than CXCR3-negative naive cells.

The authors prepared UMI-labeled TRB cDNA libraries by 5' RACE. TCRdb re-called the 5' RACE reads and gives one entry per CDR3 protein, without DNA. Its table records around 140,000 distinct CDR3 sequences. CDR3 length: 14 residues. CDR1 is KGHSH, CDR2 LQKENI, per germline. About this clonotype itself: Its antigen is unidentified.

The receptor comes from a human donor in good health. Some clones in this sample may be carry-over from other donors' samples. The chain couples TRBV18 to TRBJ2-7. The sequenced sample consisted of naive CXCR3+ CD8+ T cells from blood. Subset in this sample: CD45RO-CCR7+CD27+CD95- naive CD8+ T cells expressing CXCR3 (TNR3+). CDR3 sequence: CASSSDAGSYEQYF.